Each of the 27 T cell receptor beta chains below was sequenced from the same sample in a study of shared clonotypes between healthy human individuals. Terminally differentiated effector memory CD45RA+ cells were left out of the naive CD8 fraction, which was CD45RO-negative and positively selected for CCR7. Profiling relied on immunoSEQ multiplex PCR, and the TCRdb table lists in-frame clones only, not all of them. Of some 2,100,000 clones in the sample, approximately 94% are singletons; the top ten hold roughly 1.8%. The sample comprised naive CD8+ T cells from PBMCs. These receptor sequences come from a man aged 18 to 29 in good health. Some clones in this sample may be carry-over from other donors' samples.

This clone showed up just a few times. CDR3 sequence: CASSPGGTGDHGYTF. The CDR3 DNA reads TGTGCCAGCAGCCCCGGCGGGACAGGGGACCATGGCTACACCTTC. The chain couples TRBV7-6 to TRBJ1-2, with 10 bases lining up with TRBD1. The ends lost 5 bases at V and 6 bases at J; junction bases unmatched: 9. The germline V gene has CDR1 SGHVS and CDR2 FNYEAQ. This CDR3 is built from 15 residues.

The chain couples TRBV13 to TRBJ1-1, with 9 positions matching TRBD1. J was trimmed by 5 bases and V by 2 bases; bases with no gene match: 9. This CDR3 region has 16 residues. CDR1 is PRHDT, CDR2 FYEKMQ, per germline (reference sequence). CDR3 DNA: TGTGCCAGCAGCTTAAACATGGGACAGGGAAGAACTGAAGCTTTCTTT. Amino acid sequence: CASSLNMGQGRTEAFF.

This clone was seen more than once but under ten times. This rearrangement joins TRBV14 to TRBJ1-2; 7 bases are shared with TRBD1. The CDR3 spans 15 residues. V shed 0 bases and J 8 bases; nucleotides not matched to a gene: 9. Germline-derived CDR1 and CDR2 are SGHDN and FVKESK. The CDR3 loop is CASSQDHGRGIGYTF. CDR3 sequence (DNA): TGTGCCAGCAGCCAAGATCATGGCAGGGGGATAGGCTACACCTTC.

The rearrangement joins TRBV27 to TRBJ2-7; 7 nucleotides agree with TRBD1. The V gene end was trimmed by 6 bases and the J gene end by 3 bases; junction bases not matched to a gene: 8. From germline, CDR1 is MNHEY and CDR2 SMNVEV (reference sequence). The CDR3 spans 14 residues. This CDR3 is CASRIGTEGYEQYF. DNA of the CDR3: TGTGCCAGCAGGATCGGGACAGAAGGCTACGAGCAGTACTTC.

The chain employs TRBV9 and TRBJ2-3; TRBD1 agrees at 9 bases. Germline values: CDR1 SGDLS, CDR2 YYNGEE. Trimming at V came to 3 bases and at J to 5 bases, leaving 7 bases not matched to a gene. There are 15 residues in the CDR3. CDR3 loop: CASSDRDRARDTQYF. CDR3 DNA: TGTGCCAGCAGCGACCGGGACAGGGCTCGAGATACGCAGTATTTT.

This sequence joins TRBV5-1 and TRBJ1-2; 9 bases match TRBD1. The CDR3 is 17 residues long. From germline, CDR1 is SGHRS and CDR2 YFSETQ. V lost 1 base and J lost 6; bases outside the gene matches: 13. The CDR3 sequence is CASSLYWTGASTDGYTF. The CDR3 DNA reads TGCGCCAGCAGCTTGTATTGGACAGGGGCCTCAACGGATGGCTACACCTTC.

The chain has TRBV10-2 and TRBJ2-1; possibly TRBD1 or TRBD2 for D (5 bases each). The V gene's germline CDR1 is WSHSY and CDR2 SAAADI. V lost 5 bases and J lost 5, with 16 bases in between. The CDR3 covers 15 residues. CDR3 protein: CASSQSGTSHNEQFF. CDR3 nucleotides: TGCGCCAGCAGTCAAAGTGGGACGTCCCACAATGAGCAGTTCTTC.

This clone was picked up a small number of times. The sample holds other DNA sequences that translate to the same CDR3. The rearrangement uses TRBV28 and TRBJ2-7; D uncertain. In germline, CDR1 is MDHEN, CDR2 SYDVKM. The CDR3 has 10 residues. Trimming took off 1 base at V and 6 bases at J, with 1 base between the two ends. The CDR3 DNA reads TGTGCCAGCAGTTTATCCGAGCAGTACTTC. It encodes CASSLSEQYF.

This rearrangement joins TRBV4-1 to TRBJ2-1; tentative D call: TRBD1 (5 bases). The CDR3 contains 16 residues. CDR1 MGHRA and CDR2 YSYEKL come from the germline V gene. The germline V and J ends were trimmed by 0 bases and 0 bases, with 9 bases remaining between them. The CDR3 sequence: CASSQEGAGSYNEQFF. CDR3 DNA sequence: TGCGCCAGCAGCCAAGAAGGGGCCGGCTCCTACAATGAGCAGTTCTTC.

The CDR3 nucleotides read TGTGCCAGCAGTTTATGGGGGGGAAGGGGTGCTTTCTTT. This encodes CASSLWGGRGAFF. The V and J genes are TRBV28 and TRBJ1-1, with D perhaps matching TRBD1 (5 bases). V was pared by 0 bases and J by 11 bases, with 13 bases between. The germline gives CDR1 MDHEN, CDR2 SYDVKM. This CDR3 is 13 amino acids long. Filled out from reference TRBV28 and TRBJ1-1, the complete variable domain reads DVKVTQSSRYLVKRTGEKVFLECVQDMDHENMFWYRQDPGLGLRLIYFSYDVKMKEKGDIPEGYSVSREKKERFSLILESASTNQTSMYLCASSLWGGRGAFFGQGTRLTVV.

The chain couples TRBV29-1 to TRBJ2-7; 9 nucleotides agree with TRBD2. V trimming: 6 bases; J trimming: 5 bases; junction bases outside the gene matches: 14. This CDR3 contains 15 residues. Germline CDR1 SQVTM, CDR2 ANQGSEA. In DNA form, the CDR3 reads TGCAGCGTGGTTGGGGTAGCGGGAGTCCCCCACGAGCAGTACTTC. Residues: CSVVGVAGVPHEQYF.

The chain employs TRBV7-9 and TRBJ2-7; TRBD1 aligns across 12 bases. After removal of 5 bases from V and 7 bases from J, the junction contained 3 bases not matched to a gene. Germline CDR1 is SEHNR and CDR2 is FQNEAQ (reference sequence). The CDR3 extends over 13 amino acids. The CDR3 sequence is CASSPGQGAEQYF. The CDR3 DNA is TGTGCCAGCAGCCCGGGACAGGGGGCTGAGCAGTACTTC.

The chain carries TRBV2 and TRBJ1-2; no firm D call. The CDR3 consists of 14 residues. V lost 3 bases and J 5 bases, leaving 13 bases between the germline ends. Germline V gene lookup returns CDR1 SNHLY and CDR2 FYNNEI. This chain's CDR3 is CASSDRQAVYGYTF. The CDR3, as DNA: TGTGCCAGCAGTGATCGTCAGGCGGTATATGGCTACACCTTC.

V and J are TRBV28 and TRBJ1-5, with no clear D. Germline CDR1 and CDR2: MDHEN and SYDVKM. The CDR3 has 14 amino acids. Trimming removed 5 bases at V and 7 bases at J, with 15 bases between. The CDR3 bases are TGTGCCAGCAGTCCGTCCCAAAATGGGCAGCCCCAGCATTTT. It specifies CASSPSQNGQPQHF. Full variable domain (rest looked up from reference TRBV28 and TRBJ1-5): DVKVTQSSRYLVKRTGEKVFLECVQDMDHENMFWYRQDPGLGLRLIYFSYDVKMKEKGDIPEGYSVSREKKERFSLILESASTNQTSMYLCASSPSQNGQPQHFGDGTRLSIL.

The V call is TRBV9, the J call TRBJ1-2, with D possibly matching TRBD1 (6 bases). The CDR3 is made up of 18 amino acids. Trimming stripped 3 bases from V and 8 bases from J, with 29 bases between. Germline CDR1 and CDR2: SGDLS and YYNGEE. The CDR3 is CASSGLSSWGAGEFGYTF. The CDR3 DNA reads TGTGCCAGCAGCGGCCTATCTAGCTGGGGAGCAGGGGAATTCGGCTACACCTTC.

Of note for this clone: This sample includes further DNA sequences coding for the same CDR3. The rearrangement links TRBV6-5 to TRBJ1-1; the match to TRBD1 covers 7 bases. This CDR3 spans 14 amino acids. J was trimmed by 4 bases and V by 2 bases; bases with no gene match: 4. Germline assignment: CDR1 MNHEY and CDR2 SVGAGI. The CDR3 region has the DNA TGTGCCAGCAGTTACAGGGGGCAAGGCACTGAAGCTTTCTTT. Its protein product is CASSYRGQGTEAFF.

CDR3 sequence reads: CASSFNDVYGKINYGYTF. For the CDR3, the DNA is TGTGCCAGCAGCTTTAATGACGTTTACGGGAAAATTAACTATGGCTACACCTTC. The V gene is TRBV11-3, the J gene TRBJ1-2; D gene uncertain. Deletions cut 3 bases from V and 1 base from J, with 21 bases between. Germline CDR1 reads SGHNT; CDR2 reads YENEEA. The CDR3 has 18 residues.

This chain uses TRBV11-2 with TRBJ2-7, with D tentatively TRBD1 (6 bases). Germline V lookup: CDR1 SGHAT, CDR2 FQNNGV. There are 15 residues in the CDR3. Trimming took 5 bases from V and 5 from J, leaving 19 bases between them. This CDR3 reads CASSPRTGQGNEQYF. CDR3 nucleotide sequence: TGTGCCAGCAGCCCTCGTACGGGGCAGGGGAACGAGCAGTACTTC.

The chain couples TRBV13 to TRBJ1-2; D gene ambiguous. Trimming removed 3 bases from V and 11 bases from J, with 16 bases in between. Germline CDR1 reads PRHDT; CDR2 reads FYEKMQ (reference sequence). CDR3 length: 13 residues. CDR3 bases: TGTGCCAGCAGCTTGGGCAGTTCCTCGGATTACACCTTC. This codes for CASSLGSSSDYTF. The full variable domain, in which reference TRBV13 and TRBJ1-2 provide the parts outside the CDR3, is AAGVIQSPRHLIKEKRETATLKCYPIPRHDTVYWYQQGPGQDPQFLISFYEKMQSDKGSIPDRFSAQQFSDYHSELNMSSLELGDSALYFCASSLGSSSDYTFGSGTRLTVV.

This clone was observed once. The chain couples TRBV4-2 to TRBJ1-2; D gene unclear. Per germline, CDR1 LGHNA and CDR2 YNFKEQ. CDR3 size: 13 residues. V was shortened by 1 base and J by 1 base, with 4 bases between the two germline ends. The CDR3 reads CASSQGFNYGYTF. In DNA form, the CDR3 reads TGTGCCAGCAGCCAAGGATTTAACTATGGCTACACCTTC.

The chain is built from TRBV11-3 and TRBJ1-1; maybe TRBD1 (5 bases). Germline V lookup: CDR1 SGHNT, CDR2 YENEEA. This CDR3 spans 12 amino acids. V was shortened by 5 bases and J by 1 base, with 5 bases between the two germline ends. This chain's CDR3 is CASSQGNTEAFF. In DNA, the CDR3 is TGTGCCAGCAGCCAGGGGAACACTGAAGCTTTCTTT.

The chain links TRBV11-2 to TRBJ2-1, with TRBD2 matching over 10 bases. The CDR3 spans 15 residues. Per germline, CDR1 SGHAT and CDR2 FQNNGV. V trimming: 5 bases; J trimming: 9 bases; junction bases outside the gene matches: 10. The CDR3 loop is CASSPASGRAFEQFF. CDR3 nucleotide sequence: TGTGCCAGCAGCCCGGCAAGCGGGAGGGCCTTTGAGCAGTTCTTC.

The V gene is TRBV7-2, the J gene TRBJ2-6; no firm D call. Looked up from germline, CDR1 is SGHTA and CDR2 is FQGNSA. V was clipped by 6 bases and J by 4 bases, with 7 bases between them. The CDR3 extends over 13 amino acids. The CDR3 DNA reads TGTGCCAGCAGGGCGGAAGGGGCCAACGTCCTGACTTTC. Translating gives CASRAEGANVLTF. Complete variable domain (other parts from reference TRBV7-2 and TRBJ2-6): GAGVSQSPSNKVTEKGKDVELRCDPISGHTALYWYRQSLGQGLEFLIYFQGNSAPDKSGLPSDRFSAERTGGSVSTLTIQRTQQEDSAVYLCASRAEGANVLTFGAGSRLTVL.

The CDR3 protein is CASRPSAGGPWTDTQYF. CDR3 nucleotides: TGTGCCAGCAGGCCCTCGGCGGGAGGGCCGTGGACAGATACGCAGTATTTT. The rearrangement links TRBV14 to TRBJ2-3, with 9 bases that match TRBD2. Germline values: CDR1 SGHDN, CDR2 FVKESK. The CDR3 consists of 17 residues. Losses at the gene ends were 6 bases for V and 3 bases for J; bases not matched to a gene: 13.

V and J are TRBV27 and TRBJ2-2; 8 nucleotides align to TRBD1. The germline gives CDR1 MNHEY, CDR2 SMNVEV (reference sequence). After removal of 6 bases from V and 6 bases from J, the junction contained 12 bases not matched to a gene. This CDR3 comprises 16 residues. The DNA for the CDR3 is TGTGCCAGCAGCCCTACAGGGGGAAGGGACGCCGGGGAGCTGTTTTTT. This gives the protein CASSPTGGRDAGELFF.

For the CDR3, the DNA is TGTGCCAGCAGCGCCCCGTCGGGACTAGCGGGAGCAGATACGCAGTATTTT. Translated: CASSAPSGLAGADTQYF. This chain uses TRBV9 with TRBJ2-3; TRBD2 aligns across 14 bases. Germline loops: CDR1 SGDLS, CDR2 YYNGEE. This CDR3 has 17 amino acids. V was clipped by 3 bases and J by 4 bases; unmatched bases: 7.

The V and J genes are TRBV11-2 and TRBJ2-7; 9 nucleotides line up with TRBD2. Germline CDR1 is SGHAT and CDR2 is FQNNGV. The CDR3 covers 15 residues. The V gene end was trimmed by 1 base and the J gene end by 6 bases; junction bases not matched to a gene: 7. Here the CDR3 reads CASSLGGSGSTEQYF. The CDR3 DNA is TGTGCCAGCAGCTTAGGAGGTAGCGGGAGCACCGAGCAGTACTTC.